This is a list of T cell receptor beta chains from one sample in a study of blood T cell repertoires in COVID-19. Sequencing was performed with immunoSEQ multiplex PCR; in TCRdb, only in-frame clones are kept and a portion is missing. Of around 200,000 clones listed, about 87% are singletons. The sequencing sample was made of PBMCs or T cells enriched from blood (not recorded which). The receptors stem from a woman aged 25-40 years who had recovered from COVID-19. The CDR3 runs from the conserved cysteine through the conserved F or W. A D gene is named only where the DNA matches it firmly. Clone sizes are given selectively: once, few, many, or a class where the clone is expanded.

clone size	V gene	J gene	D gene	CDR3 protein	CDR3 DNA
NA	TRBV3-1/TRBV3-2	TRBJ2-7	TRBD1	CASSQAQGAYEQYF	TGTGCCAGCAGCCAAGCGCAGGGGGCTTACGAGCAGTACTTC
NA	TRBV15	TRBJ1-1	NA	CATSREQGPWAEAFF	TGTGCCACCAGCAGAGAGCAGGGCCCCTGGGCTGAAGCTTTCTTT
NA	TRBV6-5	TRBJ1-2	NA	CASMRANYGYTF	TGTGCCAGCATGCGAGCTAACTATGGCTACACCTTC
NA	TRBV5-8	TRBJ1-1	TRBD1	CASSTGTELVNTEAFF	TGTGCCAGCAGCACGGGGACAGAACTTGTGAACACTGAAGCTTTCTTT
NA	TRBV5-1	TRBJ2-5	NA	CASSYYGQLIQETQYF	TGCGCCAGCAGCTACTACGGTCAACTGATCCAAGAGACCCAGTACTTC
NA	TRBV2	TRBJ1-3	TRBD1	CASSIQGRTGNTIYF	TGTGCCAGTAGTATACAGGGGAGGACTGGAAACACCATATATTTT
NA	TRBV2	TRBJ1-3	NA	CASRTDRGGNTIYF	TGTGCCAGCAGAACCGATAGGGGTGGAAACACCATATATTTT
once	TRBV21-1	TRBJ2-6	NA	CASSYRVYGANVLTF	TGTGCCAGCAGCTACAGGGTCTACGGGGCCAACGTCCTGACTTTC
NA	TRBV4-3	TRBJ1-5	TRBD1	CASSQGTGGDQPQHF	TGCGCCAGCAGCCAAGGGACAGGGGGCGATCAGCCCCAGCATTTT
NA	TRBV27	TRBJ1-5	NA	CASSSRRSNQPQHF	TGTGCCAGCAGTTCGCGTAGAAGCAATCAGCCCCAGCATTTT
NA	TRBV5-1	TRBJ2-5	NA	CASSLGLGEETQYF	TGCGCCAGCAGCTTGGGACTAGGTGAAGAGACCCAGTACTTC
NA	TRBV27	TRBJ1-1	TRBD1	CASSRDRERTEAFF	TGTGCCAGCAGTAGGGACAGGGAGAGAACTGAAGCTTTCTTT
NA	TRBV12-5	TRBJ2-2	NA	CASGPGSGETGELFF	TGTGCTAGTGGCCCTGGGTCAGGTGAAACCGGGGAGCTGTTTTTT
NA	TRBV15	TRBJ2-2	NA	CATSRDYTNTGELFF	TGTGCCACCAGCAGAGATTACACGAACACCGGGGAGCTGTTTTTT
NA	TRBV12-5	TRBJ2-7	NA	CASGLVRGEQYF	TGTGCTAGTGGTTTGGTACGGGGCGAGCAGTACTTC
NA	TRBV7-2	TRBJ1-2	TRBD1	CASSDRGGNYGYTF	TGTGCCAGCAGCGACAGGGGGGGAAACTATGGCTACACCTTC
NA	TRBV4-2	TRBJ1-1	TRBD1	CASSQAQGQGWAEAFF	TGTGCCAGCAGCCAAGCACAGGGACAGGGCTGGGCTGAAGCTTTCTTT
NA	TRBV19	TRBJ2-3	TRBD1	CASRQGASREDTQYF	TGTGCCAGTAGACAGGGGGCAAGTAGGGAAGATACGCAGTATTTT
NA	TRBV11-2	TRBJ2-5	TRBD1	CASSLIRGRETQYF	TGTGCCAGCAGCTTAATCAGGGGGCGGGAGACCCAGTACTTC
NA	TRBV7-2	TRBJ1-1	NA	CASSLWRGIDTEAFF	TGTGCCAGCAGCTTATGGCGGGGAATTGACACTGAAGCTTTCTTT
NA	TRBV7-6	TRBJ2-2	TRBD1	CASSYGQGRGNTGELFF	TGTGCCAGCAGCTACGGACAGGGAAGGGGGAACACCGGGGAGCTGTTTTTT
NA	TRBV9	TRBJ2-3	TRBD2	CASSLTSGGAFTDTQYF	TGTGCCAGCAGCTTGACTAGCGGGGGGGCCTTCACAGATACGCAGTATTTT
NA	TRBV29-1	TRBJ2-5	TRBD2	CSVVWLAGVQETQYF	TGCAGCGTTGTGTGGCTAGCGGGGGTACAAGAGACCCAGTACTTC
NA	TRBV6-5	TRBJ2-5	NA	CASSYEAVGETQYF	TGTGCCAGCAGTTACGAGGCGGTTGGAGAGACCCAGTACTTC
NA	TRBV9	TRBJ2-1	TRBD1	CASSVGDRSYNEQFF	TGTGCCAGCAGCGTAGGGGACAGGTCCTACAATGAGCAGTTCTTC
NA	TRBV4-3	TRBJ1-1	NA	CASSQESLAGTEAFF	TGCGCCAGCAGCCAAGAGAGCCTGGCGGGCACTGAAGCTTTCTTT
few	TRBV14	TRBJ1-2	TRBD1	CASSETGGVIGYTF	TGTGCCAGCAGTGAGACAGGGGGCGTCATTGGCTACACCTTC
NA	TRBV3-1/TRBV3-2	TRBJ1-6	TRBD1	CASSQGQGHSPLHF	TGTGCCAGCAGCCAAGGACAGGGACATTCGCCCCTCCACTTT
NA	TRBV3-1/TRBV3-2	TRBJ2-5	NA	CASSQGAISLGQETQYF	TGTGCCAGCAGCCAAGGGGCCATCTCACTAGGCCAAGAGACCCAGTACTTC
NA	TRBV7-2	TRBJ1-1	NA	CASSSYEGAEAFF	TGTGCCAGCAGCTCCTACGAGGGAGCTGAAGCTTTCTTT
NA	TRBV29-1	TRBJ1-3	NA	CSVEGWGPGNTIYF	TGCAGCGTTGAAGGGTGGGGGCCAGGAAACACCATATATTTT
NA	TRBV5-1	TRBJ1-1	NA	CASSLYLRDTEAFF	TGCGCCAGCAGCTTGTATCTCAGGGACACTGAAGCTTTCTTT
NA	TRBV2	TRBJ2-1	TRBD2	CASTDSGGYHEQFF	TGTGCCAGCACCGACAGCGGGGGGTACCATGAGCAGTTCTTC
few	TRBV28	TRBJ1-1	NA	CASRHQVIATEAFF	TGTGCCAGCAGGCATCAGGTGATCGCCACTGAAGCTTTCTTT
NA	TRBV7-9	TRBJ2-5	NA	CASSSVGGQETQYF	TGTGCCAGCAGCTCAGTGGGAGGCCAAGAGACCCAGTACTTC
NA	TRBV11-2	TRBJ1-2	NA	CASSLVQGRRNGYTF	TGTGCCAGCAGCTTAGTACAGGGAAGGAGAAATGGCTACACCTTC
NA	TRBV3-1/TRBV3-2	TRBJ2-7	NA	CASSPTGIHEQYF	TGTGCCAGCAGTCCGACAGGTATCCACGAGCAGTACTTC
NA	TRBV3-1/TRBV3-2	TRBJ2-1	NA	CASSYSQEQFF	TGTGCCAGCAGCTATTCTCAGGAGCAGTTCTTC
NA	TRBV4-1	TRBJ2-1	NA	CASSQGTDEQFF	TGCGCCAGCAGCCAAGGTACAGACGAGCAGTTCTTC
NA	TRBV3-1/TRBV3-2	TRBJ1-2	TRBD1	CASSQDRANYGYTF	TGTGCCAGCAGCCAGGACAGGGCGAACTATGGCTACACCTTC
NA	TRBV5-4	TRBJ2-5	TRBD2	CASSLGLAGEPGETQYF	TGTGCCAGCAGCTTGGGACTAGCGGGGGAGCCGGGGGAGACCCAGTACTTC
NA	TRBV18	TRBJ1-2	NA	CASSPPSRRGVDYGYTF	TGTGCCAGCTCACCACCGTCAAGGCGGGGGGTCGACTATGGCTACACCTTC
NA	TRBV20-1	TRBJ1-2	NA	CSASPRGYTF	TGCAGTGCTAGCCCGAGGGGCTACACCTTC
NA	TRBV15	TRBJ1-1	NA	CATSREQGFPEAFF	TGTGCCACCAGCAGAGAACAGGGATTCCCTGAAGCTTTCTTT
NA	TRBV11-3	TRBJ1-2	TRBD1	CASSEPGQGDFYGYTF	TGTGCCAGCAGCGAACCGGGACAGGGGGATTTCTATGGCTACACCTTC
NA	TRBV10-3	TRBJ2-7	NA	CAIRGGQNYEQYF	TGTGCCATCAGGGGGGGACAGAACTACGAGCAGTACTTC
NA	TRBV6-5	TRBJ2-3	TRBD2	CASSSTSAFTDTQYF	TGTGCCAGCAGTTCGACTAGCGCATTCACAGATACGCAGTATTTT
NA	TRBV5-1	TRBJ1-5	TRBD1	CASGTGALFELQHF	TGCGCCAGCGGCACAGGGGCCCTCTTTGAGCTCCAGCATTTT
once	TRBV25-1	TRBJ1-1	NA	CASSEGRDNTEAFF	TGTGCCAGCAGTGAAGGACGGGATAACACTGAAGCTTTCTTT
NA	TRBV7-2	TRBJ2-7	NA	CASSPLDRSSYEQYF	TGTGCCAGCAGCCCTTTGGACAGAAGCTCCTACGAGCAGTACTTC
NA	TRBV6-5	TRBJ2-4	NA	CASASKAKNIQYF	TGTGCCAGCGCTTCTAAAGCCAAAAACATTCAGTACTTC
NA	TRBV5-5	TRBJ2-3	TRBD1	CASSGQESTDTQYF	TGTGCCAGCAGTGGACAGGAGAGCACAGATACGCAGTATTTT
once	TRBV9	TRBJ1-6	NA	CASSATYSYNSPLHF	TGTGCCAGCAGCGCCACCTACTCCTATAATTCACCCCTCCACTTT
NA	TRBV6-9	TRBJ1-2	NA	CASTPRGGYTF	TGTGCCAGCACTCCCCGGGGAGGCTACACCTTC
NA	TRBV6-2/TRBV6-3	TRBJ2-7	NA	CASSWGESYEQYF	TGTGCCAGCAGTTGGGGGGAAAGCTACGAGCAGTACTTC
once	TRBV9	TRBJ1-3	TRBD1	CASSPRTGGSGNTIYF	TGTGCCAGCAGCCCCCGTACAGGGGGGTCAGGAAACACCATATATTTT
NA	TRBV4-1	TRBJ1-1	TRBD1	CASSGTGGFYTEAFF	TGCGCCAGCAGCGGGACAGGGGGCTTCTACACTGAAGCTTTCTTT
once	TRBV9	TRBJ1-2	TRBD1	CASSAPTGDRGRGGYTF	TGTGCCAGCAGCGCACCCACGGGGGACAGGGGGCGAGGTGGCTACACCTTC
NA	TRBV5-1	TRBJ2-1	NA	CASSLAGPYNEQFF	TGCGCCAGCAGCTTGGCAGGCCCCTACAATGAGCAGTTCTTC
NA	TRBV7-3	TRBJ2-6	NA	CASSFASSGANVLTF	TGTGCCAGCAGCTTTGCGTCCTCTGGGGCCAACGTCCTGACTTTC